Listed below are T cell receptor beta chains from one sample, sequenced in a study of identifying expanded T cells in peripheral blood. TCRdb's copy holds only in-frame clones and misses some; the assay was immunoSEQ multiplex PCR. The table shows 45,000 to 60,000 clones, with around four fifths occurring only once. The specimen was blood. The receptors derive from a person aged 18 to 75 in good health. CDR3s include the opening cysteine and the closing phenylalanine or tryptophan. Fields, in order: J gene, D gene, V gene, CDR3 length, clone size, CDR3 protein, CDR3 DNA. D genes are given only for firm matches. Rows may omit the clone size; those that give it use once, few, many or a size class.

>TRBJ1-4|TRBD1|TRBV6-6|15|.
CASSDGQGSNEKLFF
TGTGCCAGCAGCGACGGACAGGGATCTAATGAAAAACTGTTTTTT
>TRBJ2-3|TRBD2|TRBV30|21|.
CAWSVPRQGVLAGGGADTQYF
TGTGCCTGGAGTGTACCTCGACAGGGCGTACTAGCGGGAGGAGGGGCAGATACGCAGTATTTT
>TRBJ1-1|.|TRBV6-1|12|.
CASTGLLAEAFF
TGTGCCAGCACCGGTCTCCTCGCTGAAGCTTTCTTT
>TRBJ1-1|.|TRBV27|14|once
CASRSGGAATEAFF
TGTGCCAGCAGGTCCGGGGGGGCGGCGACTGAAGCTTTCTTT
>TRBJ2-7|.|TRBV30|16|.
CAWMGRFLGGTYEQYF
TGTGCCTGGATGGGACGCTTTTTGGGCGGAACCTACGAGCAGTACTTC
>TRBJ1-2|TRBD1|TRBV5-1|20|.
CASSGGTTPGQIHSNYGYTF
TGCGCCAGCAGCGGAGGAACAACTCCGGGACAGATCCATTCTAACTATGGCTACACCTTC
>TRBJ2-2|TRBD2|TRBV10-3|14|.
CASGTSGISGELFF
TGTGCCTCTGGGACTAGCGGGATTAGCGGGGAGCTGTTTTTT
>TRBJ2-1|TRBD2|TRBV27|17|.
CASSSTKRGLSYNEQFF
TGTGCCAGCAGTTCTACTAAGCGGGGGCTCTCCTACAATGAGCAGTTCTTC
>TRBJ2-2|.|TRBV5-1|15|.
CASNSRAENTGELFF
TGCGCCAGCAACTCCCGGGCGGAGAACACCGGGGAGCTGTTTTTT
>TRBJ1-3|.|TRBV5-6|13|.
CASSFQSGNTIYF
TGTGCCAGCAGCTTCCAATCCGGAAACACCATATATTTT
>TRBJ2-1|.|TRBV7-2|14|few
CASSRELGYNEQFF
TGTGCCAGCAGCCGGGAGTTGGGGTACAATGAGCAGTTCTTC
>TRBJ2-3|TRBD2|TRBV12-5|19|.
CASGLLVGNSGRFADTQYF
TGTGCTAGTGGTTTGCTGGTGGGTAATAGCGGGAGGTTCGCAGATACGCAGTATTTT
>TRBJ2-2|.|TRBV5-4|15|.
CASSLGVRNTGELFF
TGTGCCAGCAGCCTGGGGGTCAGAAACACCGGGGAGCTGTTTTTT
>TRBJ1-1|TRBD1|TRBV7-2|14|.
CASSADRGNTEAFF
TGTGCCAGCAGCGCGGACAGGGGGAACACTGAAGCTTTCTTT
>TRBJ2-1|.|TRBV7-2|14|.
CASSLRWGRNEQFF
TGTGCCAGCAGCCTCCGGTGGGGCCGCAATGAGCAGTTCTTC
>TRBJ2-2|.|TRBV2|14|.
CASSEVRVSGELFF
TGTGCCAGCAGTGAAGTGAGGGTTTCCGGGGAGCTGTTTTTT
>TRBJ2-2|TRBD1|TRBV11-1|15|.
CASSDDRGRGGELFF
TGTGCCAGCAGCGACGACAGGGGGCGCGGCGGGGAGCTGTTTTTT
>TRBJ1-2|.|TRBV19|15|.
CASSITNRPNYGYTF
TGTGCCAGTAGTATAACTAACAGACCTAACTATGGCTACACCTTC
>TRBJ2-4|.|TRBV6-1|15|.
CASSETATERNIQYF
TGTGCCAGCAGTGAGACAGCTACAGAGAGGAACATTCAGTACTTC